The 28 T cell receptor beta chains presented below share a single source sample, sequenced in a study of blood T cell repertoires in COVID-19. Sequenced by immunoSEQ multiplex PCR; TCRdb stores in-frame clones only, minus some. This sample yields about 330,000 clones, of which about 90% are seen a single time; roughly 1% belongs to the top ten. Material: PBMCs or T cells enriched from blood (not recorded which). The receptors come from a woman between 25 and 40 years old who had recovered from COVID-19.

The chain has TRBV18 and TRBJ2-3; TRBD1 agrees at 9 bases. Germline V gives CDR1 KGHSH, CDR2 LQKENI. J was trimmed by 5 bases and V by 6 bases; bases with no gene match: 6. The CDR3 consists of 14 residues. The CDR3 DNA sequence: TGTGCCAGCTCTCCGGGGACAGGGAAAGATACGCAGTATTTT. It encodes CASSPGTGKDTQYF.

The chain joins TRBV9 to TRBJ1-6; TRBD1 matches 10 bases. Germline V gene lookup returns CDR1 SGDLS and CDR2 YYNGEE. The CDR3 has 16 residues. The J segment lost 8 bases and the V segment lost 3 bases, leaving 8 bases of the junction unmatched. Here the CDR3 DNA reads TGTGCCAGCAGCGCTCCCGCCGGGACAGGGGATTCACCCCTCCACTTT. It translates to CASSAPAGTGDSPLHF.

The V gene is TRBV6-5, the J gene TRBJ1-1, with D maybe TRBD1 (6 bases). Germline V lookup: CDR1 MNHEY, CDR2 SVGAGI. The V gene lost 3 bases and the J gene lost 3 bases, with 11 bases spanning the gap. The CDR3 is 14 residues long. Written as DNA, the CDR3 is TGTGCCAGCAGTTATGACAGGACCGACACTGAAGCTTTCTTT. This gives the protein CASSYDRTDTEAFF.

CDR3 loop: CASSLSRGEQFF. The CDR3 nucleotides are TGTGCCAGCAGCTTAAGCCGGGGTGAGCAGTTCTTC. The rearrangement uses TRBV7-9 and TRBJ2-1; a possible D gene is TRBD2 (5 bases). The germline V gene has CDR1 SEHNR and CDR2 FQNEAQ (reference sequence). This CDR3 is 12 amino acids long. The V and J ends lost 2 bases and 9 bases respectively, with 8 bases between them.

J is TRBJ2-1 and V is TRBV11-2; maybe TRBD2 (5 bases). Trimming took off 1 base at V and 1 base at J, with 11 bases between the two ends. Per germline, CDR1 SGHAT and CDR2 FQNNGV. CDR3 size: 16 residues. The CDR3 loop is CASSLVFSGSYNEQFF. CDR3 coding DNA: TGTGCCAGCAGCTTAGTCTTTTCGGGGTCCTACAATGAGCAGTTCTTC. Supplemented by reference TRBV11-2 and TRBJ2-1, the full variable domain reads EAGVAQSPRYKIIEKRQSVAFWCNPISGHATLYWYQQILGQGPKLLIQFQNNGVVDDSQLPKDRFSAERLKGVDSTLKIQPAKLEDSAVYLCASSLVFSGSYNEQFFGPGTRLTVL.

The chain combines TRBV19 with TRBJ1-2; D remains unclear. The length of the CDR3 is 15 residues. Germline CDR1 reads LNHDA; CDR2 reads SQIVND (reference sequence). V shed 4 bases and J shed 0 bases, with 12 bases lying between them. DNA for the CDR3: TGTGCCAGTAGTACGAGACAACCTACTAACTATGGCTACACCTTC. It specifies CASSTRQPTNYGYTF. Full variable domain (outside the CDR3, taken from reference TRBV19 and TRBJ1-2): DGGITQSPKYLFRKEGQNVTLSCEQNLNHDAMYWYRQDPGQGLRLIYYSQIVNDFQKGDIAEGYSVSREKKESFPLTVTSAQKNPTAFYLCASSTRQPTNYGYTFGSGTRLTVV.

V usage is TRBV12-3 or TRBV12-4 and J usage is TRBJ1-2; the D is unclear. Trimming pared 5 bases from V and 6 bases from J, leaving 10 bases between. This CDR3 spans 12 amino acids. The CDR3 DNA reads as TGTGCCAGCAGTCCCCGTCAGAATGGCTACACCTTC. It encodes CASSPRQNGYTF.

The chain has TRBV6-5 and TRBJ1-6, with D possibly TRBD1 on 6 matching bases. CDR3 length equals 15 residues. V was cut by 8 bases and J by 7 bases, with 18 bases left in between. Per the germline V gene, CDR1 is MNHEY and CDR2 is SVGAGI. The CDR3 spells CASGWTEVRNSPLHF. CDR3 nucleotide sequence: TGTGCCAGCGGCTGGACAGAAGTTCGGAATTCACCCCTCCACTTT.

The chain joins TRBV24-1 to TRBJ1-4; the match to TRBD1 covers 10 bases. Germline CDR1 reads KGHDR; CDR2 reads SFDVKD. CDR3 size: 19 residues. Trimming at V came to 4 bases and at J to 0 bases, leaving 10 bases not matched to a gene. In DNA form, the CDR3 reads TGTGCCACCAGTGAAAGCCCGGGGGACAGGGGCTCAACTAATGAAAAACTGTTTTTT. Its translation: CATSESPGDRGSTNEKLFF.

The table lists this clone with a count of one. The chain carries TRBV3-1 (or the pseudogene TRBV3-2) and TRBJ2-5; TRBD2 matches 10 bases. Germline V gene sequence: CDR1 LGHDT, CDR2 YNNKEL (reference sequence). V was pared by 2 bases and J by 3 bases, with 0 bases of the junction left unmatched. The CDR3 contains 14 residues. This CDR3 is CASSQLAGEETQYF. CDR3 sequence (DNA): TGTGCCAGCAGCCAACTAGCGGGGGAAGAGACCCAGTACTTC.

This clone has only one observation. V and J are TRBV28 and TRBJ2-6; D is uncertain. Germline CDR1 MDHEN, CDR2 SYDVKM. Trimming took off 6 bases at V and 5 bases at J, with 11 bases between the two ends. The CDR3 is made up of 14 amino acids. Written as DNA, the CDR3 is TGTGCCAGCAGCCCCGAGGCCAGGGCCAACGTCCTGACTTTC. Amino acids: CASSPEARANVLTF. The whole variable domain, filled in from reference TRBV28 and TRBJ2-6, reads DVKVTQSSRYLVKRTGEKVFLECVQDMDHENMFWYRQDPGLGLRLIYFSYDVKMKEKGDIPEGYSVSREKKERFSLILESASTNQTSMYLCASSPEARANVLTFGAGSRLTVL.

This sequence joins TRBV19 and TRBJ2-7, with 7 bases that match TRBD1. Germline V gene sequence: CDR1 LNHDA, CDR2 SQIVND (reference sequence). Losses at the gene ends were 4 bases for V and 2 bases for J; bases not matched to a gene: 2. This CDR3 has 13 amino acids. CDR3 nucleotides: TGTGCCAGTAGTACGACAGGGACCTACGAGCAGTACTTC. It encodes CASSTTGTYEQYF.

A note on this clone: The same CDR3 is also encoded by other DNA sequences in this sample. The chain combines TRBV5-1 with TRBJ1-2; D is uncertain. Germline-derived CDR1 and CDR2 are SGHRS and YFSETQ. CDR3 length: 14 amino acids. V was trimmed by 0 bases and J by 0 bases, leaving 6 bases between them. CDR3 loop: CASSLESANYGYTF. The CDR3 nucleotides read TGCGCCAGCAGCTTGGAATCCGCTAACTATGGCTACACCTTC.

The chain carries TRBV2 and TRBJ1-5; maybe TRBD1 (6 bases). Trimming took 8 bases from V and 0 from J, leaving 11 bases between them. CDR3 length: 14 amino acids. Germline CDR1 is SNHLY and CDR2 is FYNNEI. CDR3 DNA: TGTGCCAGCTCCTACAGGGTTAGCAATCAGCCCCAGCATTTT. Translated, it gives CASSYRVSNQPQHF.

This clone showed up just once. V and J are TRBV18 and TRBJ2-1; perhaps TRBD1 as D (6 bases). The CDR3 loop spans 15 amino acids. The germline V gene has CDR1 KGHSH and CDR2 LQKENI. Trimming left V 4 bases short and J 5 bases short, with 15 bases between. The CDR3 region is CASSRGQGINNEQFF. In nucleotides, the CDR3 is TGTGCCAGCTCACGGGGGCAGGGGATCAACAATGAGCAGTTCTTC.

V gene TRBV2 combines with J gene TRBJ1-3; tentative D call: TRBD1 (5 bases). The CDR3 consists of 14 residues. The V and J ends lost 4 bases and 2 bases respectively, with 9 bases between them. Germline CDR1 reads SNHLY; CDR2 reads FYNNEI. The CDR3 is CASSAGVPGNTIYF. Here the CDR3 DNA reads TGTGCCAGCAGTGCGGGGGTCCCTGGAAACACCATATATTTT. Filled out from reference TRBV2 and TRBJ1-3, the complete variable domain reads EPEVTQTPSHQVTQMGQEVILRCVPISNHLYFYWYRQILGQKVEFLVSFYNNEISEKSEIFDDQFSVERPDGSNFTLKIRSTKLEDSAMYFCASSAGVPGNTIYFGEGSWLTVV.

The chain has TRBV28 and TRBJ1-2; D uncertain. CDR1 is MDHEN, CDR2 SYDVKM, per germline. V was pared by 5 bases and J by 4 bases, with 14 bases between. The CDR3 is 14 amino acids. CDR3 nucleotides: TGTGCCAGCAGTCCCCCCCCGGCAGGCTATGGCTACACCTTC. Protein: CASSPPPAGYGYTF.

J is TRBJ1-1 and V is TRBV30, with a possible D match to TRBD1 (5 bases). CDR3 length equals 15 residues. Germline V gene data show CDR1 as GTSNPN and CDR2 as SVGIG (reference sequence). V was pared by 2 bases and J by 11 bases, with 24 bases between. CDR3 bases: TGTGCCTGGAGTCCCCTTTCCCCGGGCCAGGGTGTCGCTTTCTTT. Translating gives CAWSPLSPGQGVAFF. Full variable domain (rest looked up from reference TRBV30 and TRBJ1-1): SQTIHQWPATLVQPVGSPLSLECTVEGTSNPNLYWYRQAAGRGLQLLFYSVGIGQISSEVPQNLSASRPQDRQFILSSKKLLLSDSGFYLCAWSPLSPGQGVAFFGQGTRLTVV.

This sequence joins TRBV20-1 and TRBJ1-5; D unclear. The CDR3 is 14 residues long. Trimming took off 3 bases at V and 7 bases at J, with 16 bases between the two ends. Germline CDR1 DFQATT, CDR2 SNEGSKA (reference sequence). The CDR3 DNA reads TGCAGTGCTAGTGCCCTAAGTCGCGGCCAGCCCCAGCATTTT. It translates to CSASALSRGQPQHF.

V and J are TRBV5-1 and TRBJ1-4; 9 bases map to TRBD1. CDR3 length: 16 amino acids. Germline V gives CDR1 SGHRS, CDR2 YFSETQ. J gave up 7 bases and V 0 bases, and 7 bases lay outside the gene matches. CDR3 sequence reads: CASSLVTGTGLEKLFF. In DNA form, the CDR3 reads TGCGCCAGCAGCTTGGTTACCGGGACAGGGCTTGAAAAACTGTTTTTT. Supplemented by reference TRBV5-1 and TRBJ1-4, the full variable domain reads KAGVTQTPRYLIKTRGQQVTLSCSPISGHRSVSWYQQTPGQGLQFLFEYFSETQRNKGNFPGRFSGRQFSNSRSEMNVSTLELGDSALYLCASSLVTGTGLEKLFFGSGTQLSVL.

The rearrangement links TRBV9 to TRBJ2-2, with 7 bases identical to TRBD1. The germline CDR1 and CDR2 sequences are SGDLS and YYNGEE. V gave up 3 bases and J gave up 5 bases; unmatched junction bases: 4. The CDR3 runs to 14 residues. The CDR3 nucleotides are TGTGCCAGCAGCGCCAAGACAGGGACCGGGGAGCTGTTTTTT. Translation: CASSAKTGTGELFF. Full variable domain (remainder filled in from reference TRBV9 and TRBJ2-2): DSGVTQTPKHLITATGQRVTLRCSPRSGDLSVYWYQQSLDQGLQFLIQYYNGEERAKGNILERFSAQQFPDLHSELNLSSLELGDSALYFCASSAKTGTGELFFGEGSRLTVL.

This chain connects TRBV11-2 to TRBJ2-7; TRBD1 agrees at 7 bases. The V and J ends lost 7 bases and 2 bases, in that order; junction bases with no gene match: 11. The CDR3 is 15 amino acids. CDR1 and CDR2 from the germline V gene are SGHAT and FQNNGV. The CDR3 sequence is CASIQGVTGPYEQYF. For the CDR3, the DNA is TGTGCCAGCATCCAGGGGGTGACAGGGCCCTACGAGCAGTACTTC.

The CDR3 nucleotides are TGTGCCAGCAGAAACGAGGCACAGGGGTTAAGGGGCTACACCTTC. This translates into CASRNEAQGLRGYTF. This chain uses TRBV28 with TRBJ1-2, with 7 bases identical to TRBD1. Germline CDR1 MDHEN, CDR2 SYDVKM. This CDR3 has 15 residues. V lost 6 bases, J lost 8 bases, and 15 bases stayed unmatched.

This chain joins TRBV7-2 and TRBJ2-7; 9 positions agree with TRBD1. Germline-derived CDR1 and CDR2 are SGHTA and FQGNSA. Losses at the gene ends were 5 bases for V and 2 bases for J; bases not matched to a gene: 4. The CDR3 sequence is 14 residues long. In nucleotides, the CDR3 is TGTGCCAGCAGCAATGGACAGGGGACCTACGAGCAGTACTTC. Its protein product is CASSNGQGTYEQYF.

The chain uses TRBV12-3 or TRBV12-4 and TRBJ1-2, with D tentatively TRBD1 (6 bases). This CDR3 contains 13 residues. With 6 bases removed from V and 1 base from J, the gap between germline ends came to 9 bases. DNA of the CDR3: TGTGCCAGCAGCCGGACAGTTAACTATGGCTACACCTTC. Its translation is CASSRTVNYGYTF.

The V and J genes are TRBV15 and TRBJ2-7, with no clear D. CDR1 is LNHNV, CDR2 YYDKDF, per germline (reference sequence). The CDR3 extends over 13 amino acids. Trimming took off 0 bases at V and 6 bases at J, with 9 bases between the two ends. CDR3 residues: CATSREAGSEQYF. CDR3 nucleotide sequence: TGTGCCACCAGCAGAGAAGCAGGATCCGAGCAGTACTTC.

This clone was counted once. The rearrangement joins TRBV30 to TRBJ2-5; no definite D call. The CDR3 spans 12 residues. Germline V CDR1 and CDR2: GTSNPN, SVGIG (reference sequence). The V end lost 0 bases, the J end lost 3 bases, and 5 bases lay between the germline ends. CDR3 nucleotide sequence: TGTGCCTGGAGTGTCCTAGAAGAGACCCAGTACTTC. Encoded protein: CAWSVLEETQYF.

The genes are TRBV12-3 or TRBV12-4 and TRBJ2-5, with 7 bases fitting TRBD1. CDR3 length: 13 residues. Trimming cost V 5 bases and J 5 bases; bases outside gene matches: 5. CDR3 sequence: CASSLRQGETQYF. CDR3 nucleotides: TGTGCCAGCAGTCTACGACAGGGTGAGACCCAGTACTTC.